The clone carrying this T cell receptor beta chain was counted only a few times. TCRdb ran MiXCR on the RT-PCR reads and lists one entry per CDR3 protein. The sample holds 550,000 to 750,000 distinct CDR3 sequences, 12% to 15% seen once. This CDR3 contains 17 residues. V dropped 5 bases and J dropped 2; count of bases not matched to a gene: 10. The sample consisted of memory CD4+ T cells from blood. The TCR was taken from a female donor in good health, serving as a healthy control. V usage is TRBV12-3 or TRBV12-4 and J usage is TRBJ2-5, with 11 nucleotides matching TRBD2. CDR3 loop: CASSPTRTSGLQETQYF. CDR3 bases: TGTGCCAGCAGTCCCACCAGGACTAGCGGGTTACAAGAGACCCAGTACTTC.